This record concerns one T cell receptor (beta chain) sequence. The sample is drawn from a study of human T cells and chemical hapten exposure. Blood, whole and unfractionated, served as the source for total RNA extraction. Per the germline V gene, CDR1 is SGDLS and CDR2 is YYNGEE. CDR3 length: 12 amino acids. The V end was cut by 1 base, the J end by 5 bases, with 5 bases between. TCRdb re-analysed the 5' RACE reads in MiXCR, keeping a single row per CDR3 protein. In the table there are 150,000 or so distinct CDR3 sequences, about 4% of which are singletons. The chain is built from TRBV9 and TRBJ2-3; D unresolved. This sequence originates from a female donor in good health. The CDR3 nucleotides read TGTGCCAGCAGCGTAAATGAAGATACGCAGTATTTT. Translating gives CASSVNEDTQYF. Based on the CDR3 plus reference TRBV9 and TRBJ2-3, the full variable domain is DSGVTQTPKHLITATGQRVTLRCSPRSGDLSVYWYQQSLDQGLQFLIQYYNGEERAKGNILERFSAQQFPDLHSELNLSSLELGDSALYFCASSVNEDTQYFGPGTRLTVL.